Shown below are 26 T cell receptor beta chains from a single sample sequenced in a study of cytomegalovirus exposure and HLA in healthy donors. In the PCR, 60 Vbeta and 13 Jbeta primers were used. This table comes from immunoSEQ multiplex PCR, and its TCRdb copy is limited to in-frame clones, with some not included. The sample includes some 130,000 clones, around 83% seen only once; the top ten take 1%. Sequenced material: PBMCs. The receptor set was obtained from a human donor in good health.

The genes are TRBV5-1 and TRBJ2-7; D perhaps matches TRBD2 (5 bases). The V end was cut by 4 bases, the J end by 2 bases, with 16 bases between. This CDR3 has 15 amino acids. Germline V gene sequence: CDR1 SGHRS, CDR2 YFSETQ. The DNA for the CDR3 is TGCGCCAGCAGCCCCCGCCGGACGGGAACCTACGAGCAGTACTTC. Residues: CASSPRRTGTYEQYF.

CDR3 sequence reads: CASSLLSGGNTEAFF. The CDR3 region has the DNA TGTGCCAGCAGCTTACTTTCAGGAGGGAACACTGAAGCTTTCTTT. The chain has TRBV7-9 and TRBJ1-1; D is unresolved. Germline values: CDR1 SEHNR, CDR2 FQNEAQ (reference sequence). Trimming stripped 2 bases from V and 1 base from J, with 11 bases between. CDR3 length: 15 amino acids.

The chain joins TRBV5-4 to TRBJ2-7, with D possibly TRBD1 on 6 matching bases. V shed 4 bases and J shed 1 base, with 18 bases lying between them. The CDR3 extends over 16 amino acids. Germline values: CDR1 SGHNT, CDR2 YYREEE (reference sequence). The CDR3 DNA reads TGTGCCAGCAGCCAAGATATAACAGGGCCGTCCTACGAGCAGTACTTC. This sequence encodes CASSQDITGPSYEQYF. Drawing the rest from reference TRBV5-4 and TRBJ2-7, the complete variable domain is ETGVTQSPTHLIKTRGQQVTLRCSSQSGHNTVSWYQQALGQGPQFIFQYYREEENGRGNFPPRFSGLQFPNYSSELNVNALELDDSALYLCASSQDITGPSYEQYFGPGTRLTVT.

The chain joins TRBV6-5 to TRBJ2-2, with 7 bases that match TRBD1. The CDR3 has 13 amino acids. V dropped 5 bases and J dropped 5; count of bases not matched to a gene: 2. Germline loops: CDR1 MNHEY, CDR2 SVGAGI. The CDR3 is CASSGTETGELFF. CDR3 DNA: TGTGCCAGCAGTGGGACAGAAACCGGGGAGCTGTTTTTT.

As DNA, the CDR3 is TGTGCCAGCAGCCCCCTGGGAGATTCGGATCAGCCCCAGCATTTT. Its protein product is CASSPLGDSDQPQHF. The V gene is TRBV7-2, the J gene TRBJ1-5, with D unresolved. Trimming removed 5 bases from V and 5 bases from J, with 16 bases in between. The CDR3 totals 15 residues. Germline CDR1 is SGHTA and CDR2 is FQGNSA.

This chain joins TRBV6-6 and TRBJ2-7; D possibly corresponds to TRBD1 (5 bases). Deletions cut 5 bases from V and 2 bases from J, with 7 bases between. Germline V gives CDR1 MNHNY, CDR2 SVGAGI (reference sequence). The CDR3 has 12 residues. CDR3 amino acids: CASSTQAYEQYF. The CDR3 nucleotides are TGTGCCAGCAGTACACAGGCCTACGAGCAGTACTTC.

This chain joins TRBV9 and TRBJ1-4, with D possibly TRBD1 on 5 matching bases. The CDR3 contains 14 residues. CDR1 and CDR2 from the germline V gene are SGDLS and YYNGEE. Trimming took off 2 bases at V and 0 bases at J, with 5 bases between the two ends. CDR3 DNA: TGTGCCAGCAGCGTGACAGCAACTAATGAAAAACTGTTTTTT. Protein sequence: CASSVTATNEKLFF.

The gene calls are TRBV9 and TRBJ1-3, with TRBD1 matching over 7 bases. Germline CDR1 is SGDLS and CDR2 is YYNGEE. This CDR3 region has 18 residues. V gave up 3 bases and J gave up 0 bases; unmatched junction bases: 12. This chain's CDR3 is CASSGPTGSPLSGNTIYF. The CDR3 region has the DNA TGTGCCAGCAGCGGCCCGACAGGGTCCCCTCTCTCTGGAAACACCATATATTTT. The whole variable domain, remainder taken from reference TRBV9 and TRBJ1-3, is DSGVTQTPKHLITATGQRVTLRCSPRSGDLSVYWYQQSLDQGLQFLIQYYNGEERAKGNILERFSAQQFPDLHSELNLSSLELGDSALYFCASSGPTGSPLSGNTIYFGEGSWLTVV.

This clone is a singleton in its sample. The CDR3, as DNA: TGTGCCAGCACGTCCCGGGACAGTTTGAACACTGAAGCTTTCTTT. Translation: CASTSRDSLNTEAFF. The V call is TRBV27, the J call TRBJ1-1; 7 bases align to TRBD1. V shed 7 bases, J shed 0 bases, and the junction held 8 bases outside the gene matches. The CDR3 is 15 residues long. Per germline, CDR1 MNHEY and CDR2 SMNVEV (reference sequence).

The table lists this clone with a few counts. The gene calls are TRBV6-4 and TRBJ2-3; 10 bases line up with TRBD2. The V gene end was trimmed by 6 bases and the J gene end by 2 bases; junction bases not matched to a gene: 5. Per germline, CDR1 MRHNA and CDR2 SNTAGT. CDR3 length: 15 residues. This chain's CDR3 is CASSQLAGTTDTQYF. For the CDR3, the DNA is TGTGCCAGCAGCCAACTAGCGGGGACCACAGATACGCAGTATTTT.

CDR3 sequence reads: CASCRLTAYEQYF. The CDR3 DNA follows: TGTGCCAGCTGCAGACTGACTGCCTACGAGCAGTACTTC. The chain carries TRBV6-6 and TRBJ2-7; D is undetermined. Trimming removed 8 bases from V and 2 bases from J, with 13 bases in between. Per the germline V gene, CDR1 is MNHNY and CDR2 is SVGAGI (reference sequence). The CDR3 consists of 13 residues.

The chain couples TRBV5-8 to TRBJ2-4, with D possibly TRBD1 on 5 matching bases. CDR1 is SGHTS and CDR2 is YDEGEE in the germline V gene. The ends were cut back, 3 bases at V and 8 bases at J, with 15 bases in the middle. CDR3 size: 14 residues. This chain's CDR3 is CASSWMARADIQYF. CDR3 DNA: TGTGCCAGCAGCTGGATGGCCAGGGCGGACATTCAGTACTTC. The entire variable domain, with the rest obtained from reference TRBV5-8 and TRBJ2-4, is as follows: EAGVTQSPTHLIKTRGQQATLRCSPISGHTSVYWYQQALGLGLQFLLWYDEGEERNRGNFPPRFSGRQFPNYSSELNVNALELEDSALYLCASSWMARADIQYFGAGTRLSVL.

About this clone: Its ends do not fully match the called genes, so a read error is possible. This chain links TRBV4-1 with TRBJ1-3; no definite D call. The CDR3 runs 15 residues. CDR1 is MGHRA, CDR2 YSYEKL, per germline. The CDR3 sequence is CASSQMATSGNTIYF. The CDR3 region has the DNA TGTGCCAGCAGCCAAATGGCCACCTCTGGAAACACCATATATTTT.

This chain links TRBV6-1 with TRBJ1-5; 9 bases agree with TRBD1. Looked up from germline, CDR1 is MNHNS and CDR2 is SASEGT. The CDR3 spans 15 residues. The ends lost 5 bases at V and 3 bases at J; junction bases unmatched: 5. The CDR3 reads CASSLQGADNQPQHF. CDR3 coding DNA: TGTGCCAGCAGTCTACAGGGGGCGGACAATCAGCCCCAGCATTTT.

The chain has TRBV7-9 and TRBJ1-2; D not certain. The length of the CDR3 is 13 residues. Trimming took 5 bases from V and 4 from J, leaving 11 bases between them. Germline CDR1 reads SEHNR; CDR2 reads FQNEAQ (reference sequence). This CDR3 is CASSPGQSYGYTF. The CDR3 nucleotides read TGTGCCAGCAGCCCGGGTCAGTCCTATGGCTACACCTTC.

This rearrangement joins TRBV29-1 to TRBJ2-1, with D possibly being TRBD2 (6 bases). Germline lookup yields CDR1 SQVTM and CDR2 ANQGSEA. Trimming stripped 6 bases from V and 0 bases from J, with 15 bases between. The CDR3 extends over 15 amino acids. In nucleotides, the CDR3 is TGCAGCGTATCGGGGCAGGACTACTCCTACAATGAGCAGTTCTTC. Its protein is CSVSGQDYSYNEQFF.

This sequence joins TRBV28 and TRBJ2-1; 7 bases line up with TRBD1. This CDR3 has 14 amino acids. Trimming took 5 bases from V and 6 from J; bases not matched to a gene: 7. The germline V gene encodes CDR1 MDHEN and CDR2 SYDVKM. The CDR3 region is CASSPRTGGNEQFF. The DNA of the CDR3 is TGTGCCAGCAGTCCACGGACAGGTGGCAATGAGCAGTTCTTC.

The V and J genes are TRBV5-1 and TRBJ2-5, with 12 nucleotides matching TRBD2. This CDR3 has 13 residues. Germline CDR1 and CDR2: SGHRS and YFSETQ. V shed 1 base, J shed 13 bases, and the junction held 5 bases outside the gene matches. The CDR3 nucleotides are TGCGCCAGCAGCTTGTTAGGACTAGCGGGGTCGTACTTC. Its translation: CASSLLGLAGSYF.

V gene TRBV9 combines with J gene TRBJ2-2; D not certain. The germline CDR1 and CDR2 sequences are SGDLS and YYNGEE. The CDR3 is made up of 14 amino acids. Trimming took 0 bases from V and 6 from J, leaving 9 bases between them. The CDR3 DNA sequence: TGTGCCAGCAGCGTAGCAGATCTCGCCGGGGAGCTGTTTTTT. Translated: CASSVADLAGELFF.

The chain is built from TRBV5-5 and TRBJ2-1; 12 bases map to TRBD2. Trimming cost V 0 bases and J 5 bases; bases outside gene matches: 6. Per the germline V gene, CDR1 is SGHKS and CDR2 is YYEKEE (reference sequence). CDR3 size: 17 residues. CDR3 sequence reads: CASSLVRSSGGDNEQFF. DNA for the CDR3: TGTGCCAGCAGCTTGGTGCGGTCTAGCGGGGGGGACAATGAGCAGTTCTTC. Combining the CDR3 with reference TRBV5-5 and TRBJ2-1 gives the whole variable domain DAGVTQSPTHLIKTRGQQVTLRCSPISGHKSVSWYQQVLGQGPQFIFQYYEKEERGRGNFPDRFSARQFPNYSSELNVNALLLGDSALYLCASSLVRSSGGDNEQFFGPGTRLTVL.

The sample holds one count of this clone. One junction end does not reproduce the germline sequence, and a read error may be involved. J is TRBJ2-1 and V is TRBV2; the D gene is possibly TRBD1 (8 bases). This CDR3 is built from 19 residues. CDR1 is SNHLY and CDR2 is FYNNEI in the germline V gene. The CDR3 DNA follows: TGTGCCAGCATCCGACAGGGGAGCGGATGGCGGGGGCCATACAATGCGCAGTTCTTC. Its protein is CASIRQGSGWRGPYNAQFF.

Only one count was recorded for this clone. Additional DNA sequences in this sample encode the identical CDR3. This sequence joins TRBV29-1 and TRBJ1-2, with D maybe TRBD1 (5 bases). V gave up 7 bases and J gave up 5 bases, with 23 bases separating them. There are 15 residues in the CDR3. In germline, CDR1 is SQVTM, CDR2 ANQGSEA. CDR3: CSDRSVSGNIYGYTF. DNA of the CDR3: TGCAGCGATCGTTCAGTATCAGGGAACATTTATGGCTACACCTTC.

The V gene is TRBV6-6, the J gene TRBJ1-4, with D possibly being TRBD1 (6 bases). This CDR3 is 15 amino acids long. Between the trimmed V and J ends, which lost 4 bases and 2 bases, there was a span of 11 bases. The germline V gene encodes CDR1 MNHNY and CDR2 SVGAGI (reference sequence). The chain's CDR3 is CASSLGGGTNEKLFF. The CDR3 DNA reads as TGTGCCAGCAGTTTAGGGGGGGGGACTAATGAAAAACTGTTTTTT.

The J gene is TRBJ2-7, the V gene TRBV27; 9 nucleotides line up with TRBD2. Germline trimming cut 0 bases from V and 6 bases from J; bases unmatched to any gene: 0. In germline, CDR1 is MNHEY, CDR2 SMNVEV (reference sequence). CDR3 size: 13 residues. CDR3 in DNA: TGTGCCAGCAGTTTATCACTAGCGGGCGAGCAGTACTTC. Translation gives CASSLSLAGEQYF.

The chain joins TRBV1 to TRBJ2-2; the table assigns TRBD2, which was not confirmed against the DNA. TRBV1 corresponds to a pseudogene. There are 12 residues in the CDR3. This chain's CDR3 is CTTPPGHRGAVF. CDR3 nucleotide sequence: TGCACCACCCCCCCCGGGCACCGGGGAGCTGTTTTT.

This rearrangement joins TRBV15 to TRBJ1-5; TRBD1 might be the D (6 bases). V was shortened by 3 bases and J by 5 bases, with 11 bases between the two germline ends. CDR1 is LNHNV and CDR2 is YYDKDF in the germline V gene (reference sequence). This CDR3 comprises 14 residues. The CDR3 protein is CATSRRGMDQPQHF. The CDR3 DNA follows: TGTGCCACCAGCAGGAGGGGGATGGATCAGCCCCAGCATTTT.